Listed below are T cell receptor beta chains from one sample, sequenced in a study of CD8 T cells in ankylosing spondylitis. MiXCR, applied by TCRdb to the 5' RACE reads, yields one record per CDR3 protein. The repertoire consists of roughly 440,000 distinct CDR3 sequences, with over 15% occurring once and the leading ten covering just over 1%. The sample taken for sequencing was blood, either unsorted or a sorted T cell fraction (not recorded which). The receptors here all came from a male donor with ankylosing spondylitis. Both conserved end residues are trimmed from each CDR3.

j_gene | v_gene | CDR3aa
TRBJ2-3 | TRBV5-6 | ASSLKGGNTQY
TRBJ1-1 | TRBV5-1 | ASSPTRGGTEAF
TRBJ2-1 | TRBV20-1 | SARHLAGGHPRDEQF
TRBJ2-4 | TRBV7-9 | ASSPIQGGKNIQY
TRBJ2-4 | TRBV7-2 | ASSFMTSGENIQY
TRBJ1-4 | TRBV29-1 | SARQGAHEKLF
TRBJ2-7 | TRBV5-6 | ASSTLDRATSYEQY
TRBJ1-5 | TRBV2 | ASGNRGGQPQH
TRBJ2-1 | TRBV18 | ASSPPRTSINEQF
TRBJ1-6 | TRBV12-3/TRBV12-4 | ASSFGTAKFGPLH
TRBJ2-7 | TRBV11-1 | ASSLGLAGGPGYAEQY
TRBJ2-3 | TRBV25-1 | ASSVGGYTQY
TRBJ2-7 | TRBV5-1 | ASSSGGTGIYEQY
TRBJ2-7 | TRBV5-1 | ASSRTGFEQY
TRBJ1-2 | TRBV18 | ASSPPLRNGYT
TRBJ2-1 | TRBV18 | ASSTTTQSLAGGLFNEQF
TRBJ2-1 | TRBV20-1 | SARAGGGASEQF
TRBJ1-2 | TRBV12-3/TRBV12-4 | ASSPGQGGRDGYT
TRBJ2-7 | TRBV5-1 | ASSPRTGGDSYEQY
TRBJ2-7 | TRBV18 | ASSPLGADEQY
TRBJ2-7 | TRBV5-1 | ASSLEGGTYEQY
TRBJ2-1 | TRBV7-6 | ASSSLAGASYNEQF
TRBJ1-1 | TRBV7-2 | ASSFGEKNTEAF
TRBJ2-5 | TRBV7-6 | ASSLKQETQY
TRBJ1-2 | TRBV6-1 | ATKGQAQYGYT
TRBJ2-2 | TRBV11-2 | ASSITSGRESGELF